The rows below give T cell receptor beta chains drawn from one sample of a study of blood T cell repertoires in COVID-19. The method was immunoSEQ multiplex PCR; TCRdb's version includes in-frame clones alone and lacks a portion of them. This table has approximately 120,000 clones, just over 75% appearing once. Sequenced material: peripheral blood. The receptors originated from a human donor in a cohort sampled during active COVID-19. The CDR3 runs from the conserved cysteine through the conserved F or W. Fields, in order: CDR3 DNA, CDR3 protein, CDR3 length, J gene, V gene, D gene, clone size. A D gene is named only where the DNA matches it firmly. Size values are once, few and many counts, or a class for expanded clones, and some rows have none.

DNA: TGTGCCAGCAGTCCCCTCGGACAGGCGAACACTGAAGCTTTCTTT
CDR3: CASSPLGQANTEAFF
length: 15
J: TRBJ1-1
V: TRBV28
D: TRBD1
size: NA

DNA: TGTGCCAGCAGTGACAGGCGCCGTTCTAACTATGGCTACACCTTC
CDR3: CASSDRRRSNYGYTF
length: 15
J: TRBJ1-2
V: TRBV11-2
D: NA
size: few

DNA: TGCGCCAGCAGCCCCTCAGGGGCTACTAATGAAAAACTGTTTTTT
CDR3: CASSPSGATNEKLFF
length: 15
J: TRBJ1-4
V: TRBV4-1
D: NA
size: NA

DNA: TGCGCCAGCAGTCAAGGGGCGCGCACTGAAGCTTTCTTT
CDR3: CASSQGARTEAFF
length: 13
J: TRBJ1-1
V: TRBV5-1
D: NA
size: NA

DNA: TGTGCCACCAGTGACCAACAGCGGGGGCCTTCCTACGAGCAGTACTTC
CDR3: CATSDQQRGPSYEQYF
length: 16
J: TRBJ2-7
V: TRBV24-1
D: TRBD2
size: NA

DNA: TGCGCCAGCAGCCAAGATAAAGGGAGTAATTCACCCCTCCACTTT
CDR3: CASSQDKGSNSPLHF
length: 15
J: TRBJ1-6
V: TRBV4-1
D: NA
size: NA

DNA: TGCGCCAGCTTAGGAGGCTCGGTCACCGGGCAGTATTTT
CDR3: CASLGGSVTGQYF
length: 13
J: TRBJ2-3
V: TRBV10-2
D: NA
size: NA

DNA: TGTGCCAGCAGCAAAACGGTTTTAGCGGGGCTCGACGAGCAGTACTTC
CDR3: CASSKTVLAGLDEQYF
length: 16
J: TRBJ2-7
V: TRBV11-2
D: TRBD2
size: NA

DNA: TGTGCCAGCAGCCCCTTGACAGGGGGGGCCCAAGAGACCCAGTACTTC
CDR3: CASSPLTGGAQETQYF
length: 16
J: TRBJ2-5
V: TRBV5-6
D: TRBD1
size: NA

DNA: TGTGCCAGCAGTTACTCGCAGGGAGGCACTGAAGCTTTCTTT
CDR3: CASSYSQGGTEAFF
length: 14
J: TRBJ1-1
V: TRBV6-5
D: NA
size: NA

DNA: TGTGCCAGCAGTTCCCTTATCGGGGGGGCGGCCCAGCAGTACTTC
CDR3: CASSSLIGGAAQQYF
length: 15
J: TRBJ2-7
V: TRBV28
D: TRBD2
size: NA

DNA: TGTGCCAGCAGTGAGTCGACTAGCGGGGGTGAGCAGTACTTC
CDR3: CASSESTSGGEQYF
length: 14
J: TRBJ2-7
V: TRBV2
D: TRBD2
size: NA

DNA: TGCAGCGTTCGGACAGGGGGCCACGAGCAGTACTTC
CDR3: CSVRTGGHEQYF
length: 12
J: TRBJ2-7
V: TRBV29-1
D: TRBD1
size: NA

DNA: TGTGCCAGCTCACCTGGGACAGGGATTAGGCGGACTGAAGCTTTCTTT
CDR3: CASSPGTGIRRTEAFF
length: 16
J: TRBJ1-1
V: TRBV18
D: TRBD1
size: NA

DNA: TGTGCCAGCAGCTTGGGACAGGGGGGCCCAGATACGCAGTATTTT
CDR3: CASSLGQGGPDTQYF
length: 15
J: TRBJ2-3
V: TRBV5-4
D: TRBD1
size: NA

DNA: TGTGCCAGCAGACTGAACACCGGGGAGCTGTTTTTT
CDR3: CASRLNTGELFF
length: 12
J: TRBJ2-2
V: TRBV12-3/TRBV12-4
D: NA
size: NA

DNA: TGTGCCAGCAGCTTGTATAGTGGCACTGAAGCTTTCTTT
CDR3: CASSLYSGTEAFF
length: 13
J: TRBJ1-1
V: TRBV5-4
D: NA
size: NA

DNA: TGTGCCAGCAGCAAAGTACAGGGGGCGACCGGGGCCAACGTCCTGACTTTC
CDR3: CASSKVQGATGANVLTF
length: 17
J: TRBJ2-6
V: TRBV21-1
D: NA
size: once

DNA: TGTGCTAGTGGTTTCCGGGGGGGCGAAGGGCCCCAGCATTTT
CDR3: CASGFRGGEGPQHF
length: 14
J: TRBJ1-5
V: TRBV12-5
D: NA
size: NA

DNA: TGCAGCGTTGATAAGGGGGCTGATACTGAAGCTTTCTTT
CDR3: CSVDKGADTEAFF
length: 13
J: TRBJ1-1
V: TRBV29-1
D: TRBD1
size: NA

DNA: TGTGCCAGTAGTATCGGGACAGGGGATGGCTACACCTTC
CDR3: CASSIGTGDGYTF
length: 13
J: TRBJ1-2
V: TRBV19
D: TRBD1
size: NA

DNA: TGTGCCAGCAGCAAAGTTCCGGCAGGTACTCCTAGCACAGATACGCAGTATTTT
CDR3: CASSKVPAGTPSTDTQYF
length: 18
J: TRBJ2-3
V: TRBV21-1
D: NA
size: NA

DNA: TGTGCCAGCAGTGAAGTGGGTTTTGGTAGCGGCAATCAGCCCCAGCATTTT
CDR3: CASSEVGFGSGNQPQHF
length: 17
J: TRBJ1-5
V: TRBV2
D: NA
size: NA

DNA: TGTGCCAGCAGCTTAGGTCAGGGTGTAAATACGCAGTATTTT
CDR3: CASSLGQGVNTQYF
length: 14
J: TRBJ2-3
V: TRBV5-6
D: NA
size: NA

DNA: TGTGCCAGCAGCCAACTACGACCGGATTCACCCCTCCACTTT
CDR3: CASSQLRPDSPLHF
length: 14
J: TRBJ1-6
V: TRBV5-6
D: NA
size: NA

DNA: TGTGCCAGCAGCCAAGAGTGGGGGACAGGGTGGAACACTGAAGCTTTCTTT
CDR3: CASSQEWGTGWNTEAFF
length: 17
J: TRBJ1-1
V: TRBV3-1/TRBV3-2
D: TRBD1
size: NA

DNA: TGTGCCAGCAGCCAAAGACAGATACAAGAGACCCAGTACTTC
CDR3: CASSQRQIQETQYF
length: 14
J: TRBJ2-5
V: TRBV3-1/TRBV3-2
D: NA
size: NA

DNA: TGTGCCAGCAGTGAAATGGCCCCCGCAGGGTTGAATTCACCCCTCCACTTT
CDR3: CASSEMAPAGLNSPLHF
length: 17
J: TRBJ1-6
V: TRBV2
D: NA
size: NA

DNA: TGTGCCTGGAGTGTACCACTAGCGGGGGGCTATGAGCAGTTCTTC
CDR3: CAWSVPLAGGYEQFF
length: 15
J: TRBJ2-1
V: TRBV30
D: TRBD2
size: NA

DNA: TGCAGCGTCGTGTCAGGTCATGAAAAACTGTTTTTT
CDR3: CSVVSGHEKLFF
length: 12
J: TRBJ1-4
V: TRBV29-1
D: NA
size: NA

DNA: TGTGCCAGCAGCTTAAGAGGGTTCGGCCGGAACACTGAAGCTTTCTTT
CDR3: CASSLRGFGRNTEAFF
length: 16
J: TRBJ1-1
V: TRBV13
D: NA
size: NA

DNA: TGTGCCACCAGCAGAGGGGGCGGGGGGGCCAATGAGCAGTTCTTC
CDR3: CATSRGGGGANEQFF
length: 15
J: TRBJ2-1
V: TRBV15
D: TRBD2
size: once

DNA: TGTGCCAGCCACTTTCCGGGGTCATACCACTACGAGCAGTACTTC
CDR3: CASHFPGSYHYEQYF
length: 15
J: TRBJ2-7
V: TRBV6-5
D: NA
size: NA

DNA: TGTGCCAGCAGTGAAGCGGGAAGACAGACCGTCTCTGGGGCCAACGTCCTGACTTTC
CDR3: CASSEAGRQTVSGANVLTF
length: 19
J: TRBJ2-6
V: TRBV2
D: NA
size: NA

DNA: TGTGCCAGCAGCCTCAGCCCCCCCGGGTCCGGAAACACCATATATTTT
CDR3: CASSLSPPGSGNTIYF
length: 16
J: TRBJ1-3
V: TRBV9
D: NA
size: NA

DNA: TGTGCCAGCAGTTTAGGCAGTAACTACGAGCAGTACTTC
CDR3: CASSLGSNYEQYF
length: 13
J: TRBJ2-7
V: TRBV28
D: NA
size: NA

DNA: TGTGCCAGCAGTCGAGTCTCGGGGAACTACGAGCAGTACTTC
CDR3: CASSRVSGNYEQYF
length: 14
J: TRBJ2-7
V: TRBV27
D: NA
size: few

DNA: TGTGCCAGCAGCCCCGGGACAGCACTCTATGGCTACACCTTC
CDR3: CASSPGTALYGYTF
length: 14
J: TRBJ1-2
V: TRBV5-4
D: TRBD1
size: few

DNA: TGTGCCAGCGGGTTTGGGGGGTCTAGCACAGATACGCAGTATTTT
CDR3: CASGFGGSSTDTQYF
length: 15
J: TRBJ2-3
V: TRBV7-3
D: NA
size: NA

DNA: TGCAGCGTTGACCAGGGTAAGGGCACTGAAGCTTTCTTT
CDR3: CSVDQGKGTEAFF
length: 13
J: TRBJ1-1
V: TRBV29-1
D: NA
size: NA

DNA: TGTGCCAGCAGTTACTCACAGCTGAACACTGAAGCTTTCTTT
CDR3: CASSYSQLNTEAFF
length: 14
J: TRBJ1-1
V: TRBV6-2/TRBV6-3
D: NA
size: NA

DNA: TGTGCCGTCGGGACTAGCGATTCCTACGAGCAGTACTTC
CDR3: CAVGTSDSYEQYF
length: 13
J: TRBJ2-7
V: TRBV19
D: TRBD2
size: NA

DNA: TGTGCCAGCAGCCTAGGGCGGCACGCTGAGCAGTTCTTC
CDR3: CASSLGRHAEQFF
length: 13
J: TRBJ2-1
V: TRBV11-2
D: NA
size: few

DNA: TGCGCCAGCAGCCAAGGAGGCCTAACCGGAGCAGCTGGCTACACCTTC
CDR3: CASSQGGLTGAAGYTF
length: 16
J: TRBJ1-2
V: TRBV4-1
D: NA
size: NA

DNA: TGTGCCAGCAGTTTGACAGGGAGAGGTTCCCAGCATTTT
CDR3: CASSLTGRGSQHF
length: 13
J: TRBJ1-5
V: TRBV5-6
D: TRBD1
size: NA

DNA: TGTGCCAGCAGCCAAGAAGGGCTAGCATGGTATTTT
CDR3: CASSQEGLAWYF
length: 12
J: TRBJ2-3
V: TRBV4-2
D: NA
size: NA

DNA: TGTGCCAGAAGCTTATATCAGGGTCACTACGAGCAGTACTTC
CDR3: CARSLYQGHYEQYF
length: 14
J: TRBJ2-7
V: TRBV7-5
D: NA
size: once

DNA: TGTGCCAGCAATCCCCGGGGGTCCAATCAGCCCCAGCATTTT
CDR3: CASNPRGSNQPQHF
length: 14
J: TRBJ1-5
V: TRBV6-5
D: NA
size: NA

DNA: TGTGCCAGCAGCTTGGAGACAGGGTACGAGCAGTACTTC
CDR3: CASSLETGYEQYF
length: 13
J: TRBJ2-7
V: TRBV5-4
D: TRBD1
size: few

DNA: TGTGCCAGCAGTTACTCGAGACAGGTCGACTCCTACGAGCAGTACTTC
CDR3: CASSYSRQVDSYEQYF
length: 16
J: TRBJ2-7
V: TRBV6-2/TRBV6-3
D: NA
size: NA

DNA: TGCGCCAGCAGCTCCATCGGACAGGGATTTTACACTGAAGCTTTCTTT
CDR3: CASSSIGQGFYTEAFF
length: 16
J: TRBJ1-1
V: TRBV5-1
D: TRBD1
size: NA

DNA: TGTGCTTCAATCGGCACTGAAGCTTTCTTT
CDR3: CASIGTEAFF
length: 10
J: TRBJ1-1
V: TRBV6-5
D: NA
size: NA

DNA: TGCGCCAGCAGCCAAGACGATCGGGGTGCGCCCCAGCATTTT
CDR3: CASSQDDRGAPQHF
length: 14
J: TRBJ1-5
V: TRBV4-1
D: NA
size: NA

DNA: TGTGCCAGCAGCGTAGAAGTCCGAGGCACTGAAGCTTTCTTT
CDR3: CASSVEVRGTEAFF
length: 14
J: TRBJ1-1
V: TRBV9
D: NA
size: NA

DNA: TGCGCCAGCAGCCAGTGGGGGCAGGGTACCTACGAGCAGTACTTC
CDR3: CASSQWGQGTYEQYF
length: 15
J: TRBJ2-7
V: TRBV4-1
D: NA
size: few